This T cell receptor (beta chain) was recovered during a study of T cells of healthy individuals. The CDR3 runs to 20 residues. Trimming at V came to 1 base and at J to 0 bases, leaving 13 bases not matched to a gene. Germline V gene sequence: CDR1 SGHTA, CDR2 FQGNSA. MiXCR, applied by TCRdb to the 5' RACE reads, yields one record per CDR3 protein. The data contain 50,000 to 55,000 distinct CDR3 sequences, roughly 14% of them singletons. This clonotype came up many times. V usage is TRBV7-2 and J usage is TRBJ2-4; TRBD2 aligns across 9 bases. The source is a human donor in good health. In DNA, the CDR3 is TGTGCCAGCAGCTTAGGTGGGCCTAGCGGGATAGATTTAGCCAAAAACATTCAGTACTTC. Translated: CASSLGGPSGIDLAKNIQYF.